The rows below give T cell receptor beta chains drawn from one sample of a study of T cell responses to AZD1222 COVID-19 vaccine. TCRdb keeps only in-frame clones here, not all; method: immunoSEQ multiplex PCR. The sample lists under 150,000 clones, about nine tenths occurring once. The sample here was peripheral blood, taken on day 0 of AZD1222 vaccination. The receptors derive from an adult in good health. CDR3s include the opening cysteine and the closing phenylalanine or tryptophan. D genes are given only for firm matches. The size field is filled for only some rows; it gives once, few, many or a size class.

clone size,D gene,J gene,V gene,CDR3 protein,CDR3 DNA
-,-,TRBJ2-1,TRBV2,CASGLVSPYNEQFF,TGTGCCAGCGGGCTAGTCAGCCCATACAATGAGCAGTTCTTC
-,TRBD1,TRBJ1-1,TRBV3-1/TRBV3-2,CASSHRTGQGTEAFF,TGTGCCAGCAGCCATCGGACGGGACAGGGTACTGAAGCTTTCTTT
-,TRBD1,TRBJ1-6,TRBV6-5,CASRGQGYSPLHF,TGTGCCAGCAGAGGACAGGGTTATTCACCCCTCCACTTT
once,-,TRBJ1-2,TRBV6-1,CASSEEGRRAFYGYTF,TGTGCCAGCAGTGAAGAGGGTAGAAGGGCCTTCTATGGCTACACCTTC
-,TRBD1,TRBJ2-3,TRBV9,CASSPRQGGTDTQYF,TGTGCCAGCAGCCCCCGACAGGGCGGCACAGATACGCAGTATTTT
-,-,TRBJ2-1,TRBV30,CAWSQGGSRQFF,TGTGCCTGGAGCCAAGGGGGAAGCCGGCAGTTCTTC
-,-,TRBJ2-3,TRBV11-3,CASSISTDTQYF,TGTGCCAGCAGTATTAGCACAGATACGCAGTATTTT
-,TRBD2,TRBJ2-7,TRBV13,CASSLGTSVYEQYF,TGTGCCAGCAGCTTAGGGACTAGCGTCTACGAGCAGTACTTC
-,TRBD2,TRBJ2-7,TRBV27,CASTGLAGGKAEQYF,TGTGCCAGCACAGGACTAGCGGGAGGTAAGGCCGAGCAGTACTTC
-,-,TRBJ1-3,TRBV9,CASSPPGGGNTIYF,TGTGCCAGCAGCCCCCCCGGGGGCGGCAACACCATATATTTT
-,TRBD1,TRBJ2-7,TRBV3-1/TRBV3-2,CASSSQGFGTGNYEQYF,TGTGCCAGCAGCTCCCAAGGGTTCGGGACAGGGAATTACGAGCAGTACTTC
once,-,TRBJ2-3,TRBV11-2,CASSLGGWGPTATDTQYF,TGTGCCAGCAGCTTAGGGGGCTGGGGCCCGACCGCCACAGATACGCAGTATTTT
-,TRBD2,TRBJ2-2,TRBV12-5,CASGFLLAGRAKNNTGELFF,TGTGCTAGTGGTTTTCTACTAGCGGGTCGGGCCAAAAACAACACCGGGGAGCTGTTTTTT
-,-,TRBJ2-1,TRBV12-3/TRBV12-4,CASSPRAGEQFF,TGTGCCAGCAGTCCCCGAGCAGGTGAGCAGTTCTTC